This TCR beta chain was sequenced in a study of coeliac disease. This clone was recorded a few times. V dropped 0 bases and J dropped 5 bases, with 11 bases sitting between them. The V gene's germline CDR1 is SGDLS and CDR2 YYNGEE. The CDR3 covers 14 residues. Produced via immunoSEQ multiplex PCR; TCRdb's table is partial and in-frame only. Here the sample spans 4,000 to 6,000 clones, around 57% being singletons. The chain links TRBV9 to TRBJ1-1, with D tentatively TRBD1 (5 bases). The sequence derives from a woman in her sixties or seventies with celiac disease. Specimen: lamina propria lymphocytes from the gut. CDR3: CASSVEGRSTEAFF. Here the CDR3 DNA reads TGTGCCAGCAGCGTAGAGGGGAGGAGTACTGAAGCTTTCTTT.